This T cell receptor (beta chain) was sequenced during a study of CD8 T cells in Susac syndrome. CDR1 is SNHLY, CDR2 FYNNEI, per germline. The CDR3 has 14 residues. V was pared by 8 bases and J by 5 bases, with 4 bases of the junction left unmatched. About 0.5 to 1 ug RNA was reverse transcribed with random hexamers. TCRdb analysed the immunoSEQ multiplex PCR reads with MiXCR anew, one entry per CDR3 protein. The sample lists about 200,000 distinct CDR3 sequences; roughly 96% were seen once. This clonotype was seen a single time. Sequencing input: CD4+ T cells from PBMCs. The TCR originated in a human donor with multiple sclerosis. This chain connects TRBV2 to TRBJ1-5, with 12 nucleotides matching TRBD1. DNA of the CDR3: TGTGCCAGCGGGGGACAGGGGGCTTATCAGCCCCAGCATTTT. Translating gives CASGGQGAYQPQHF.